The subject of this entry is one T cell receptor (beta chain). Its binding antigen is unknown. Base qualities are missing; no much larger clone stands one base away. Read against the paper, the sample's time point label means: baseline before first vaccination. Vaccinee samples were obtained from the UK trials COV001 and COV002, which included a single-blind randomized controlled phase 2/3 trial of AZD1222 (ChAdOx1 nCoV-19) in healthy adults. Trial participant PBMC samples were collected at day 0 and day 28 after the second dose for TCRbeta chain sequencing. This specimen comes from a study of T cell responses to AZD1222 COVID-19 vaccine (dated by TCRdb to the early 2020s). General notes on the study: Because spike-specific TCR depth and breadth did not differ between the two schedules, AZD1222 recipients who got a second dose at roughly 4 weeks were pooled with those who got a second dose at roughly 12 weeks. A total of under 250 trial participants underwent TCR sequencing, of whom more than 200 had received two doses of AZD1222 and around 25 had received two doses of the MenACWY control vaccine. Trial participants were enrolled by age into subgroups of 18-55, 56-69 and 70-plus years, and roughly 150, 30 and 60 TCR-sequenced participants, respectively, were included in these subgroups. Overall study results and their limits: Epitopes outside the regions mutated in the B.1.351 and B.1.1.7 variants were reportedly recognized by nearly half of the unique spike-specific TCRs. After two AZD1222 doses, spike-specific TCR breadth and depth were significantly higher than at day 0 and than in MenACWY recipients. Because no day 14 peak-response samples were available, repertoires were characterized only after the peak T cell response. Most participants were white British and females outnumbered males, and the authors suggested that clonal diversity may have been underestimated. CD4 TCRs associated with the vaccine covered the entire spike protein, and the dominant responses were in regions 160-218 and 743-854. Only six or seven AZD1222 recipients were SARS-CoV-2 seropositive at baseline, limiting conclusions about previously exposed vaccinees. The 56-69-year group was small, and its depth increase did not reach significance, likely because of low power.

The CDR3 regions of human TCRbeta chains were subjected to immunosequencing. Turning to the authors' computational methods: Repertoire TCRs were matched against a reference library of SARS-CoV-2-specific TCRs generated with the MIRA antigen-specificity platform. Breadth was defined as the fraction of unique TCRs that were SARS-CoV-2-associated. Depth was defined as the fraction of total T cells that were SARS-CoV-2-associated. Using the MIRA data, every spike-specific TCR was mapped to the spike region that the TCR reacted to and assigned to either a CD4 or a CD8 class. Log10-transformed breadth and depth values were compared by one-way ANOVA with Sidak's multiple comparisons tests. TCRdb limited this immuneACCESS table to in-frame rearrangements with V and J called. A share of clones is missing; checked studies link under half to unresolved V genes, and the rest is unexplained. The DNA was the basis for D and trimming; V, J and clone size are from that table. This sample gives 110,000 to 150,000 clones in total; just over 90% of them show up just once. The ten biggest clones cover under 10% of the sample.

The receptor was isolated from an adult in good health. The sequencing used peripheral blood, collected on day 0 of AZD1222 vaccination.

The nucleotide sequence is given as TGTGCCAGCAGCCCTGGGGGGAACACTGAAGCTTTCTTT. It specifies CASSPGGNTEAFF. Recombination linked TRBV7-9 to TRBJ1-1; D gene: possibly TRBD1, on 5 matching bases. The CDR3 contains 13 residues, cysteine and phenylalanine counted. The only DNA kept is the CDR3, 39 bases in frame from the first base. Trimming takes 5 bases from V and 1 base from J, and the germline ends sit 8 bases apart. Reading the germline V gene (reference sequence) gives CDR1 SEHNR and CDR2 FQNEAQ. Reference TRBV7-9 and TRBJ1-1 proteins supply the regions before and after the CDR3; the full variable domain is: DTGVSQNPRHKITKRGQNVTFRCDPISEHNRLYWYRQTLGQGPEFLTYFQNEAQLEKSRLLSDRFSAERPKGSFSTLEIQRTEQGDSAMYLCASSPGGNTEAFFGQGTRLTVV.